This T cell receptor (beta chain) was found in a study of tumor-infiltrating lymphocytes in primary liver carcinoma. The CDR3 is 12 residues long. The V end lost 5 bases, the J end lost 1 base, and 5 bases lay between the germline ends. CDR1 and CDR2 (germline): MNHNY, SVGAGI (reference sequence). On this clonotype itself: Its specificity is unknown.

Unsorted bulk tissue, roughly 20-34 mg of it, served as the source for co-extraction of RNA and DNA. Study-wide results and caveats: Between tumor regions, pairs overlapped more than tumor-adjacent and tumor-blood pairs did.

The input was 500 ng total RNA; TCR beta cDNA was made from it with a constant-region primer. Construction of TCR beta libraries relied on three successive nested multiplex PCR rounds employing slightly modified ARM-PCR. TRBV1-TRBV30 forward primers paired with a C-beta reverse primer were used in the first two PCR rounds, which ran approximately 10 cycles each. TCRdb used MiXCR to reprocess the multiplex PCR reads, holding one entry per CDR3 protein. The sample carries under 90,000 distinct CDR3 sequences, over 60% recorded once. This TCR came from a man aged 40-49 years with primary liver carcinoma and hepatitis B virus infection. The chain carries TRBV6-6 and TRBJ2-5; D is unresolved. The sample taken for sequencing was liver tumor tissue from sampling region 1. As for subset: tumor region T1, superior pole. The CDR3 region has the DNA TGTGCCAGCAGTCAGGCCCAAGAGACCCAGTACTTC. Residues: CASSQAQETQYF.